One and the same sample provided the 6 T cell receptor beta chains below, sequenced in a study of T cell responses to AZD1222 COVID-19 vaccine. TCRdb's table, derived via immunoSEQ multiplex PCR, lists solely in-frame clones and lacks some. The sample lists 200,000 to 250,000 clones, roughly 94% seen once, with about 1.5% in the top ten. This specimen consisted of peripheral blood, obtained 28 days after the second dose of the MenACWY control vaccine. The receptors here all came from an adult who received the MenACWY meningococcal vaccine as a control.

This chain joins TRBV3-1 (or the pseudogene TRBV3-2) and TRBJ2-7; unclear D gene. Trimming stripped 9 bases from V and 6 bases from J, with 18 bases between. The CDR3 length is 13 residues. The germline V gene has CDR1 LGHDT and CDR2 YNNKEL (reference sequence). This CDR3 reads CARRTPDSLEQYF. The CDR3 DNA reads TGTGCCAGAAGGACGCCCGATTCTCTCGAGCAGTACTTC.

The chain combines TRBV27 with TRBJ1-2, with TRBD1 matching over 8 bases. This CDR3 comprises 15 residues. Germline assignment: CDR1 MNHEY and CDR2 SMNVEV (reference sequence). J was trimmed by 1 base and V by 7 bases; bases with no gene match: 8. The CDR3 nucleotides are TGTGCCAGCAAAAGGACAGGGAGTCTTAACTATGGCTACACCTTC. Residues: CASKRTGSLNYGYTF.

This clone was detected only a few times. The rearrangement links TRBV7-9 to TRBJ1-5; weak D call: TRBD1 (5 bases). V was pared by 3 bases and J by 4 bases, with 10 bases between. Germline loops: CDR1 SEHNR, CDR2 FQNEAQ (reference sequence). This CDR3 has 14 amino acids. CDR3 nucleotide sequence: TGTGCCAGCAGCTTGGGGGAATCGAATCAGCCCCAGCATTTT. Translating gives CASSLGESNQPQHF. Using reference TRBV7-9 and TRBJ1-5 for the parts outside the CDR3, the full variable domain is DTGVSQNPRHKITKRGQNVTFRCDPISEHNRLYWYRQTLGQGPEFLTYFQNEAQLEKSRLLSDRFSAERPKGSFSTLEIQRTEQGDSAMYLCASSLGESNQPQHFGDGTRLSIL.

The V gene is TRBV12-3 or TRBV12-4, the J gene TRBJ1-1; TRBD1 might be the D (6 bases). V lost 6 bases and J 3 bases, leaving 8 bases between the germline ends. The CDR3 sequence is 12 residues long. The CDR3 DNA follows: TGTGCCAGCAGAAACAGGGACACTGAAGCTTTCTTT. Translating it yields CASRNRDTEAFF.

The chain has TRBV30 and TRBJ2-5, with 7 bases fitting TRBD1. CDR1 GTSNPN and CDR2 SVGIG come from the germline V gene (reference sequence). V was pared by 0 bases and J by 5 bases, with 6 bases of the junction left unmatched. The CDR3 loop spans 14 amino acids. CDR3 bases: TGTGCCTGGAGTGTACAAGGGGGCGGGGAGACCCAGTACTTC. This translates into CAWSVQGGGETQYF.

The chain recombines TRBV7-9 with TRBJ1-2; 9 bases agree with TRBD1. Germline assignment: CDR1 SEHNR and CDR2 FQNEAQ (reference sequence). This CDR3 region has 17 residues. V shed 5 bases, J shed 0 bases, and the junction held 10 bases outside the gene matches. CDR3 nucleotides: TGTGCCAGCAGCCCCCGGACAGGGGTGGGGTCTAACTATGGCTACACCTTC. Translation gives CASSPRTGVGSNYGYTF.